This TCR beta chain comes out of a study of blood T cell repertoires in COVID-19. Authors' data handling: Reference gene primers were amplified, and this amplification served to estimate nucleated cell counts. The method was immunoSEQ multiplex PCR; TCRdb's version includes in-frame clones alone and lacks a portion of them. The V and J calls and clone size are taken from that table; D and trimming were inferred from the DNA. The sample carries approximately 140,000 clones, 80% to 90% recorded once. Per germline, CDR1 MDHEN and CDR2 SYDVKM. CDR3 length: 13 residues. V gave up 4 bases and J gave up 4 bases, with 8 bases separating them.

The sequenced sample consisted of peripheral blood. The receptor's source is a man in his sixties with active or convalescent COVID-19. The chain recombines TRBV28 with TRBJ1-5, with D perhaps TRBD1 (5 bases). DNA of the CDR3: TGTGCCAGCAGTTGGGGCAGGAATCAGCCCCAGCATTTT. The encoded protein is CASSWGRNQPQHF.